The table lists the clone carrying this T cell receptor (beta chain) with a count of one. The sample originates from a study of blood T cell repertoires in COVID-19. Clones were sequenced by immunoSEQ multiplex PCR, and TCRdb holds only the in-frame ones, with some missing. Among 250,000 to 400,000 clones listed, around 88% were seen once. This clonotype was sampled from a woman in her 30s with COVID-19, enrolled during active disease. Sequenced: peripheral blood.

The CDR3 is CASSQATSGAGVQETQYF. As DNA, the CDR3 is TGTGCCAGCAGCCAAGCGACGTCAGGAGCGGGGGTCCAAGAGACCCAGTACTTC. The chain combines TRBV4-2 with TRBJ2-5, with 8 bases lining up with TRBD2. Germline lookup yields CDR1 LGHNA and CDR2 YNFKEQ. This CDR3 is built from 18 residues. Trimming took 1 base from V and 1 from J; bases not matched to a gene: 11.